One sample yielded the 22 T cell receptor beta chains listed below, sequenced in a study of blood T cells in healthy people across ages. Combining a sample-barcoded 5' primer with a J-beta primer mix, a second PCR ran for roughly 7 to 11 cycles. One entry per CDR3 protein results from TCRdb running MiXCR on the 5' RACE reads. Of about 1.4 million distinct CDR3 sequences listed, approximately 63% were seen once; the top ten hold over 6.5%. Sequences were obtained from blood. The receptors were sampled from a man younger than 35 in good health.

This clonotype showed up just a few times. CDR3 nucleotides: TGTGCCAGCAGCTGGACTAGCGTCTCCTACGAGCAGTACTTC. Protein product: CASSWTSVSYEQYF. The gene calls are TRBV2 and TRBJ2-7; TRBD2 matches 9 bases. The CDR3 has 14 residues. The germline V gene has CDR1 SNHLY and CDR2 FYNNEI. Trimming took 6 bases from V and 0 from J; bases not matched to a gene: 3. The variable domain in full, completed from reference TRBV2 and TRBJ2-7, reads EPEVTQTPSHQVTQMGQEVILRCVPISNHLYFYWYRQILGQKVEFLVSFYNNEISEKSEIFDDQFSVERPDGSNFTLKIRSTKLEDSAMYFCASSWTSVSYEQYFGPGTRLTVT.

The chain combines TRBV9 with TRBJ2-1; 8 bases agree with TRBD1. CDR3 length: 15 residues. CDR1 and CDR2 (germline): SGDLS, YYNGEE. Trimming took 0 bases from V and 4 from J; bases not matched to a gene: 3. For the CDR3, the DNA is TGTGCCAGCAGCGTAGGCAGGGGGCTGTACAATGAGCAGTTCTTC. Residues: CASSVGRGLYNEQFF.

The chain recombines TRBV29-1 with TRBJ1-2; possibly TRBD1 for D (5 bases). Germline CDR1 reads SQVTM; CDR2 reads ANQGSEA. Trimming stripped 3 bases from V and 7 bases from J, with 15 bases between. This CDR3 comprises 13 residues. The CDR3 region is CSVEPDGGFGYTF. Written as DNA, the CDR3 is TGCAGCGTTGAGCCGGACGGGGGATTTGGCTACACCTTC.

V usage is TRBV7-2 and J usage is TRBJ1-5; the match to TRBD1 covers 7 bases. Germline CDR1 and CDR2: SGHTA and FQGNSA. The CDR3 consists of 15 residues. J was trimmed by 3 bases and V by 1 base; bases with no gene match: 3. CDR3 protein: CASSLGRGFNQPQHF. CDR3 coding DNA: TGTGCCAGCAGCTTAGGCAGGGGGTTCAATCAGCCCCAGCATTTT.

In DNA form, the CDR3 reads TGTGCCAGCAGTGAAGCGCTTTGGGGGGGCGCGGGTGCTTTCTTT. This gives the protein CASSEALWGGAGAFF. The rearrangement uses TRBV2 and TRBJ1-1; a possible D gene is TRBD1 (6 bases). Looked up from germline, CDR1 is SNHLY and CDR2 is FYNNEI. Deletions cut 0 bases from V and 11 bases from J, with 19 bases between. This CDR3 contains 15 residues.

This rearrangement joins TRBV10-3 to TRBJ2-1; D unclear. The last part of the DNA fits TRBJ2-7 better; the J call may be wrong. Germline CDR1 is ENHRY and CDR2 is SYGVKD. CDR3 length: 12 amino acids. CDR3 bases: TGTGCCATCAGTACCGGAAGATACGAGCAGTACTTC. Amino acids: CAISTGRYEQYF.

This clonotype was seen once. The CDR3 bases are TGTGCCAGCAGCTTTGTCGGCTTACAAGAGACCCAGTTCTTC. Protein product: CASSFVGLQETQFF. This sequence joins TRBV7-9 and TRBJ2-5, with D hard to call. The assigned J gene may be wrong: the sequence end matches TRBJ2-1 better. Germline V lookup: CDR1 SEHNR, CDR2 FQNEAQ (reference sequence). The CDR3 runs 14 residues.

This clonotype was counted only a few times. Written as DNA, the CDR3 is TGCAGTGCCCGGGACTCCTCAACGGATGCAGATACGCAGTATTTT. It yields the protein CSARDSSTDADTQYF. The chain employs TRBV20-1 and TRBJ2-3; D perhaps matches TRBD2 (6 bases). Germline V gene lookup returns CDR1 DFQATT and CDR2 SNEGSKA (reference sequence). V was pared by 6 bases and J by 4 bases, with 20 bases between. The CDR3 totals 15 residues.

The rearrangement links TRBV29-1 to TRBJ1-1, with D unresolved. CDR1 is SQVTM and CDR2 is ANQGSEA in the germline V gene. CDR3 size: 10 residues. The chain's CDR3 is CRPVVLTAFF. For the CDR3, the DNA is TGCAGGCCGGTGGTCTTGACAGCTTTCTTT. Looking up the rest from reference TRBV29-1 and TRBJ1-1 gives the full variable domain: SAVISQKPSRDICQRGTSLTIQCQVDSQVTMMFWYRQQPGQSLTLIATANQGSEATYESGFVIDKFPISRPNLTFSTLTVSNMSPEDSSIYLCRPVVLTAFFGQGTRLTVV.

This chain connects TRBV12-3 or TRBV12-4 to TRBJ2-2, with 10 bases fitting TRBD2. V dropped 6 bases and J dropped 7; count of bases not matched to a gene: 5. This CDR3 contains 14 residues. The CDR3 bases are TGTGCCAGCAGGACACTAGCGGGGTTCGGGGAGCTGTTTTTT. Translation gives CASRTLAGFGELFF.

This clonotype was detected only a few times. The chain employs TRBV5-1 and TRBJ2-5; D not resolved. CDR3 length: 13 amino acids. The germline V and J ends were trimmed by 5 bases and 2 bases, with 10 bases remaining between them. Germline loops: CDR1 SGHRS, CDR2 YFSETQ. The CDR3 sequence is CASSLSMQETQYF. The DNA for the CDR3 is TGCGCCAGCAGTCTCAGCATGCAAGAGACCCAGTACTTC.

The rearrangement joins TRBV9 to TRBJ2-1, with a tentative D call TRBD2 (5 bases). Germline V gene data show CDR1 as SGDLS and CDR2 as YYNGEE. This CDR3 spans 14 amino acids. Trimming left V 4 bases short and J 7 bases short, with 15 bases between. The CDR3 sequence is CASSQRRVMNEQFF. The CDR3 bases are TGTGCCAGCAGCCAGCGGCGAGTGATGAATGAGCAGTTCTTC.

V gene TRBV15 combines with J gene TRBJ2-1; TRBD1 might be the D (6 bases). The V end was cut by 0 bases, the J end by 5 bases, with 14 bases between. Germline V gene lookup returns CDR1 LNHNV and CDR2 YYDKDF (reference sequence). The CDR3 length is 16 residues. The CDR3 spells CATSRDPARGNNEQFF. CDR3 nucleotides: TGTGCCACCAGCAGAGATCCGGCTAGGGGGAACAATGAGCAGTTCTTC.

A word on this clonotype: A junction boundary mismatches the germline segment, possibly from a read error. The rearrangement joins TRBV24-1 to TRBJ2-7, with D unresolved. Germline values: CDR1 KGHDR, CDR2 SFDVKD. The CDR3 covers 13 residues. The CDR3 DNA reads as TGTGTCACCAGTGATACAACCAGCTACGAGCAGTACTTC. Translating gives CVTSDTTSYEQYF.

The J gene is TRBJ1-2, the V gene TRBV25-1; no definite D call. Germline V gene sequence: CDR1 MGHDK, CDR2 SYGVNS. This CDR3 contains 13 residues. The V end lost 4 bases, the J end lost 2 bases, and 8 bases lay between the germline ends. The CDR3: CASSASLNYGYTF. In DNA, the CDR3 is TGTGCCAGCAGTGCGTCCTTAAACTATGGCTACACCTTC.

This clonotype was detected only once. The CDR3 here is CASLDILRPGEQFF. The CDR3 DNA sequence: TGCGCCAGCTTGGACATCCTGCGGCCGGGTGAGCAGTTCTTC. The chain couples TRBV5-1 to TRBJ2-1, with D perhaps TRBD1 (5 bases). Germline V gene lookup returns CDR1 SGHRS and CDR2 YFSETQ. The CDR3 has 14 residues. V lost 7 bases, J lost 9 bases, and 20 bases lay in between.

The chain has TRBV2 and TRBJ2-7; TRBD1 agrees at 9 bases. After removal of 10 bases from V and 1 base from J, the junction contained 5 bases not matched to a gene. Germline-derived CDR1 and CDR2 are SNHLY and FYNNEI. The CDR3 has 13 amino acids. The CDR3, as DNA: TGTGCCACCGACAGGGGGAATTCCTACGAGCAGTACTTC. Translation gives CATDRGNSYEQYF.

This chain joins TRBV4-2 and TRBJ2-2; 9 bases match TRBD1. The CDR3 spans 16 residues. CDR1 is LGHNA, CDR2 YNFKEQ, per germline. The trim removed 0 bases at V and 8 bases at J, leaving 7 bases unmatched. CDR3 nucleotides: TGTGCCAGCAGCCAAGAAATGGGACAGGGTCCTGGGGAGCTGTTTTTT. Protein sequence: CASSQEMGQGPGELFF.

This rearrangement joins TRBV24-1 to TRBJ2-3, with TRBD2 matching over 13 bases. V lost 4 bases and J lost 6; bases outside the gene matches: 9. CDR3 length: 17 residues. CDR1 KGHDR and CDR2 SFDVKD come from the germline V gene. The CDR3 loop is CATSEIGTSGMGDTQYF. The CDR3 nucleotides read TGTGCCACCAGTGAAATCGGGACTAGCGGGATGGGTGATACGCAGTATTTT.

In this sample, this clonotype turned up a few times. V gene TRBV27 combines with J gene TRBJ2-7; no clear D. This CDR3 comprises 14 residues. Trimming left V 2 bases short and J 4 bases short, with 12 bases between. Germline V lookup: CDR1 MNHEY, CDR2 SMNVEV (reference sequence). The chain's CDR3 is CASSLTSDPYEQYF. CDR3 bases: TGTGCCAGCAGTTTAACCTCGGACCCTTACGAGCAGTACTTC.

The chain recombines TRBV20-1 with TRBJ2-7; 7 nucleotides align to TRBD1. The CDR3 runs to 15 residues. CDR1 and CDR2 (germline): DFQATT, SNEGSKA (reference sequence). V lost 0 bases and J lost 0; bases outside the gene matches: 5. CDR3 sequence reads: CSARDWTGYSYEQYF. The CDR3 DNA reads TGCAGTGCTAGAGATTGGACAGGTTACTCCTACGAGCAGTACTTC.

This clonotype was found a few times. This sequence joins TRBV7-2 and TRBJ2-7; weak D call: TRBD2 (6 bases). Germline CDR1 SGHTA, CDR2 FQGNSA. This CDR3 has 14 amino acids. Trimming cost V 2 bases and J 3 bases, with 11 bases left between them. The CDR3 region has the DNA TGTGCCAGCAGCTTACGTGGAGGGAACTACGAGCAGTACTTC. Its translation: CASSLRGGNYEQYF.